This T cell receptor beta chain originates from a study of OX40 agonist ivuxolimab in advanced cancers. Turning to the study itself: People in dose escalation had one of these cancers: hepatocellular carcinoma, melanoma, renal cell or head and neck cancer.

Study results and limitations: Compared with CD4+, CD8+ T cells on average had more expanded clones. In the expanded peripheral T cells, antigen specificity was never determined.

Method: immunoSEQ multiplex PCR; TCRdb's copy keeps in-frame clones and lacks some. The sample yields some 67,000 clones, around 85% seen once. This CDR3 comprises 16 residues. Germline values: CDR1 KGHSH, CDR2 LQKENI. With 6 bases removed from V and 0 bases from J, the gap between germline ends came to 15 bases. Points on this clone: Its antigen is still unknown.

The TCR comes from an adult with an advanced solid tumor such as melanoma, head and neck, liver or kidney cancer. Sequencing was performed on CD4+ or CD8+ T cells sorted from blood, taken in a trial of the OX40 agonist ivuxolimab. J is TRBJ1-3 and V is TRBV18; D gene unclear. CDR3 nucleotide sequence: TGTGCCAGCTCTCCTTTCGACACGACCTCTGGAAACACCATATATTTT. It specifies CASSPFDTTSGNTIYF.